The T cell receptor beta chain under discussion was sequenced for a study of OX40 agonist ivuxolimab in advanced cancers. Regarding the study as a whole: Both blood CD4+ and CD8+ T cells showed clonal growth by week 6 at 0.1 to 3.0 mg/kg.

Details on this clone: The target antigen is unknown.

CDR1 is KGHSH and CDR2 is LQKENI in the germline V gene. J was trimmed by 11 bases and V by 0 bases; bases with no gene match: 9. This CDR3 has 14 amino acids. TCRdb's copy holds only in-frame clones and misses some; the assay was immunoSEQ multiplex PCR. The table includes some 41,000 clones, around nine tenths detected once. The chain carries TRBV18 and TRBJ2-5; 7 bases are shared with TRBD2. Sequenced here: CD4+ or CD8+ T cells sorted from blood, sampled in a trial of the OX40 agonist ivuxolimab. This TCR came from an adult with an advanced solid tumor such as melanoma, head and neck, liver or kidney cancer. The CDR3: CASSPPTSRWEQYF. CDR3 coding DNA: TGTGCCAGCTCACCACCGACTAGCCGGTGGGAGCAGTACTTC.